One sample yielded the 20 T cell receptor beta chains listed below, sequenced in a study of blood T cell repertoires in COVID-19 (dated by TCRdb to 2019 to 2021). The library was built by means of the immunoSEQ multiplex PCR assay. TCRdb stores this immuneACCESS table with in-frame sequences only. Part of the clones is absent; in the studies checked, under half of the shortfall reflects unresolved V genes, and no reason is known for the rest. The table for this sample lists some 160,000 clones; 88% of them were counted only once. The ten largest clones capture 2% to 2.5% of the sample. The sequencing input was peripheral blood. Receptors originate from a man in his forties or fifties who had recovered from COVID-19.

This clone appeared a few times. CDR3 region: CASSPSTGGYVKLFF. The CDR3 DNA reads TGTGCCAGCAGCCCGTCTACCGGGGGATACGTAAAACTGTTTTTT. The chain couples TRBV11-2 to TRBJ1-4, with a weak D call TRBD1 (5 bases). This CDR3 contains 15 residues. Trimming pared 5 bases from V and 10 bases from J, leaving 20 bases between. Germline CDR1 is SGHAT and CDR2 is FQNNGV. Based on the CDR3 plus reference TRBV11-2 and TRBJ1-4, the full variable domain is EAGVAQSPRYKIIEKRQSVAFWCNPISGHATLYWYQQILGQGPKLLIQFQNNGVVDDSQLPKDRFSAERLKGVDSTLKIQPAKLEDSAVYLCASSPSTGGYVKLFFGSGTQLSVL.

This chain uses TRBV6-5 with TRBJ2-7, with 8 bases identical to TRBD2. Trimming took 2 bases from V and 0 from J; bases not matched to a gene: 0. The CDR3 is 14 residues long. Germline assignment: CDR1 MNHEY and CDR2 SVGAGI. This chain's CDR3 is CASSYGLASYEQYF. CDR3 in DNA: TGTGCCAGCAGTTACGGACTAGCCTCCTACGAGCAGTACTTC.

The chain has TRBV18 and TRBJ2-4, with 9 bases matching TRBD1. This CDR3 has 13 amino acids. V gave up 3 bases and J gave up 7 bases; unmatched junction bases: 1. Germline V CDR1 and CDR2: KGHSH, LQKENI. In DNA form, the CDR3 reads TGTGCCAGCTCACCTGGGACAGGGAACATTCAGTACTTC. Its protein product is CASSPGTGNIQYF.

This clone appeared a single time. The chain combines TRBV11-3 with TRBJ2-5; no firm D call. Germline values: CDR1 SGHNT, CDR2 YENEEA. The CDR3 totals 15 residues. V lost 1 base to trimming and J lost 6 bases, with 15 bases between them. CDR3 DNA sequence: TGTGCCAGCAGCTTAGGCCCGGGTCGGAGTAAGACCCAGTACTTC. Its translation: CASSLGPGRSKTQYF. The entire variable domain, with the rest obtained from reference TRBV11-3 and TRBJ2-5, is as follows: EAGVVQSPRYKIIEKKQPVAFWCNPISGHNTLYWYLQNLGQGPELLIRYENEEAVDDSQLPKDRFSAERLKGVDSTLKIQPAELGDSAVYLCASSLGPGRSKTQYFGPGTRLLVL.

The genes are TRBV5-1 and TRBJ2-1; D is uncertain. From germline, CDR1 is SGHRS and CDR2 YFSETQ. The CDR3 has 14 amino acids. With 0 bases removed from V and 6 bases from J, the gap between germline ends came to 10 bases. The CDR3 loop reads CASSLESGRNEQFF. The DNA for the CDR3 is TGCGCCAGCAGCTTGGAGTCTGGGCGCAATGAGCAGTTCTTC.

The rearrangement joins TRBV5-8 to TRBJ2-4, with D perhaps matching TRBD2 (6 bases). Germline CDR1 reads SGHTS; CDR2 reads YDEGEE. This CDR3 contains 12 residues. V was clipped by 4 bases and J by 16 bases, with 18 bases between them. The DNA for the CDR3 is TGTGCCAGCAGCGTATCAGCGGGCCGGGCTTACTTC. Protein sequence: CASSVSAGRAYF.

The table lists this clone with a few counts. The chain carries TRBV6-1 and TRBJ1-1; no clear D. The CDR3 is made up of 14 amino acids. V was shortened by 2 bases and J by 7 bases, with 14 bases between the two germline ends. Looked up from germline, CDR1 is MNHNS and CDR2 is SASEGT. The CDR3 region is CASSEIQASFEAFF. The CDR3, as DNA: TGTGCCAGCAGTGAAATCCAAGCATCCTTTGAAGCTTTCTTT.

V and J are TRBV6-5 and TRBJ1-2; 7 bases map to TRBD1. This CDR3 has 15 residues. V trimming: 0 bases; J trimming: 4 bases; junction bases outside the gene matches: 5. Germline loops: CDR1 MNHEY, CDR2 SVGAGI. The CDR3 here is CASSYSGGEAYGYTF. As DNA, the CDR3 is TGTGCCAGCAGTTACTCAGGGGGCGAGGCCTATGGCTACACCTTC.

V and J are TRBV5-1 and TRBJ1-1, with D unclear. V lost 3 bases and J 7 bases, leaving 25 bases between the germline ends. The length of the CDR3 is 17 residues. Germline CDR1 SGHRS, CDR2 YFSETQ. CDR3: CASSSGLNRGSLGEAFF. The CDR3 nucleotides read TGCGCCAGCAGCTCCGGTCTTAATCGGGGAAGTCTTGGTGAAGCTTTCTTT.

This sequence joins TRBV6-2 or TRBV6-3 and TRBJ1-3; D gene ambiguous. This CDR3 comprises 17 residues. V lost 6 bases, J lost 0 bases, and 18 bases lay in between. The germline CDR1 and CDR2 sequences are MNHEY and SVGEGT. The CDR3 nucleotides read TGTGCCAGCAGCTCATCCTCCAGGATCCGCTCTGGAAACACCATATATTTT. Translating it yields CASSSSSRIRSGNTIYF.

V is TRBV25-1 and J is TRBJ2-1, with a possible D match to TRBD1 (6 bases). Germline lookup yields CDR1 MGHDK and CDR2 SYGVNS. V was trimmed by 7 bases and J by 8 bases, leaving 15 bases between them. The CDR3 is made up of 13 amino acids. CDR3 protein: CASIAQGRDEQFF. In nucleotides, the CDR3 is TGTGCCAGCATCGCACAGGGTCGGGATGAGCAGTTCTTC. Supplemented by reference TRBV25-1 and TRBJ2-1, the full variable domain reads EADIYQTPRYLVIGTGKKITLECSQTMGHDKMYWYQQDPGMELHLIHYSYGVNSTEKGDLSSESTVSRIRTEHFPLTLESARPSHTSQYLCASIAQGRDEQFFGPGTRLTVL.

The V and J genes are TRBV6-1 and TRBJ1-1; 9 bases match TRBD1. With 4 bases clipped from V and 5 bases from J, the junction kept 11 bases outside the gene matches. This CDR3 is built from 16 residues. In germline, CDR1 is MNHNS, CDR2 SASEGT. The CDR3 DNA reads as TGTGCCAGCAGTGTGGCGGGGACAGGGATGCGGACTGAAGCTTTCTTT. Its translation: CASSVAGTGMRTEAFF.

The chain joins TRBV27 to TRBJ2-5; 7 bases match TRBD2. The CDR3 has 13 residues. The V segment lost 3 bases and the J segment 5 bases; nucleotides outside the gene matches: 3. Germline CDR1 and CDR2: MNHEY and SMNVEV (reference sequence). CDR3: CASSFLGGETQYF. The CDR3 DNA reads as TGTGCCAGCAGTTTCTTGGGAGGGGAGACCCAGTACTTC.

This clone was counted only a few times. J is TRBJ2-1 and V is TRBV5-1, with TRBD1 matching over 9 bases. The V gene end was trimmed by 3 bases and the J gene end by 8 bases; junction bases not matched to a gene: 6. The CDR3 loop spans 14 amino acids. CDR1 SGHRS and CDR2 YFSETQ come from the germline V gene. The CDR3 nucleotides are TGCGCCAGCAGCTCCACCCGACAGGGGGATGAGCAGTTCTTC. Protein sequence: CASSSTRQGDEQFF.

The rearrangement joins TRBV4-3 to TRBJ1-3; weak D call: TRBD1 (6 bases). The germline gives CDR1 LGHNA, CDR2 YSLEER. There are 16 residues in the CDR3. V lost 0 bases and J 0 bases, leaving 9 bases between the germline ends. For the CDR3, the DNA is TGCGCCAGCAGCCAAGATACAGGGAACTCTGGAAACACCATATATTTT. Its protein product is CASSQDTGNSGNTIYF.

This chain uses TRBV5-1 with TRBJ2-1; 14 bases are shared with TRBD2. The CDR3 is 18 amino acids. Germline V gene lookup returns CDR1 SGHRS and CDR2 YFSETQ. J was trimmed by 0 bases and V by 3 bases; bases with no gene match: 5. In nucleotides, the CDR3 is TGCGCCAGCAGCTCCGGACTAGCGGGGGGAATCTCCTACAATGAGCAGTTCTTC. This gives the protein CASSSGLAGGISYNEQFF.

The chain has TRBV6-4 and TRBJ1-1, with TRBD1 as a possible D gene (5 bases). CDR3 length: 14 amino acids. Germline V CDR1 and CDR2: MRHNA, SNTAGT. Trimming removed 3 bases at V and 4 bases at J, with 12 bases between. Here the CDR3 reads CASSDGQGGTEAFF. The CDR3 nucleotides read TGTGCCAGCAGTGATGGGCAGGGTGGCACTGAAGCTTTCTTT.

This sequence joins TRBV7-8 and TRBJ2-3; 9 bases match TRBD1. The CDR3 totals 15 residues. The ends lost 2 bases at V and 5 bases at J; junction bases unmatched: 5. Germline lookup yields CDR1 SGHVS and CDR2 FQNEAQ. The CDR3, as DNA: TGTGCCAGCAGCTTAATGGGACAGGGTCAAGATACGCAGTATTTT. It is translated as CASSLMGQGQDTQYF.

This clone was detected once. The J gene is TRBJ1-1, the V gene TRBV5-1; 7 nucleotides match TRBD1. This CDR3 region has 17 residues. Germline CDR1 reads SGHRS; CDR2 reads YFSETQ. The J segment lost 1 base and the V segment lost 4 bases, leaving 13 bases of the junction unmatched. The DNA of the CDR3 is TGCGCCAGCAGCCGACGGATTGAGGGACAGAGGAACACTGAAGCTTTCTTT. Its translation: CASSRRIEGQRNTEAFF.

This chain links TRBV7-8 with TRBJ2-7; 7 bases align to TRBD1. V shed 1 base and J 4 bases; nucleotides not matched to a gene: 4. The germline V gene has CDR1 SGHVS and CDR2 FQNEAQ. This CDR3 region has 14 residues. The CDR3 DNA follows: TGTGCCAGCAGCTTAGGACAGGGTGGGTACGAGCAGTACTTC. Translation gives CASSLGQGGYEQYF.